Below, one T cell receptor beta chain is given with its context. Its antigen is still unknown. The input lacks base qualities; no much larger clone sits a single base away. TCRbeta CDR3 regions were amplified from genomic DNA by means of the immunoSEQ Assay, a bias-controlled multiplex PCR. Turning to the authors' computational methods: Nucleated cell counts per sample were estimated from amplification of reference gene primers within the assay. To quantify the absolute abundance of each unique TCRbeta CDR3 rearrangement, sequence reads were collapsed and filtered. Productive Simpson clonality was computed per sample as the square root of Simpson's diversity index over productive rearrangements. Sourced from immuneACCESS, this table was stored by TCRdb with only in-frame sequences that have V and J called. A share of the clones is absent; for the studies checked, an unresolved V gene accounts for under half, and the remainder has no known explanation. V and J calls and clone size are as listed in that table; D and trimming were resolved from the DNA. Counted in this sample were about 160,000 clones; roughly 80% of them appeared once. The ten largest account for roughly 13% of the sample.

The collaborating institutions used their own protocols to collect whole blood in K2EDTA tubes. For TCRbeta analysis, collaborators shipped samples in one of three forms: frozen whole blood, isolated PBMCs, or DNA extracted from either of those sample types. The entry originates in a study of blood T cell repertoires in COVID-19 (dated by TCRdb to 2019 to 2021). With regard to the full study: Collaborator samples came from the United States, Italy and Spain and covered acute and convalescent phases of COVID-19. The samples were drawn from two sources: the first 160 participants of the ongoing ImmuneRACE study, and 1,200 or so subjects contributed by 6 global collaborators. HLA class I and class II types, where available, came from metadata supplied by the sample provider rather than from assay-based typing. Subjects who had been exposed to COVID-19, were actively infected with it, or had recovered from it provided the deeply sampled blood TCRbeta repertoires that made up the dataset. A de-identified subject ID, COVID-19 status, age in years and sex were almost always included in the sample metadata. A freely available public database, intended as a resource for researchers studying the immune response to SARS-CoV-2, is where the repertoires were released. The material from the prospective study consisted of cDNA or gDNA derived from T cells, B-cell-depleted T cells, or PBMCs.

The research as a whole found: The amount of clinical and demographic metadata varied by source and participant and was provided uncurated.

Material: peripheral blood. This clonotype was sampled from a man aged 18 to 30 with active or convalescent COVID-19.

The CDR3 corresponds to CASSYRGRSELFF. The nucleotide sequence reads as follows: TGTGCCAGCAGCTACAGGGGACGTTCGGAACTGTTTTTT. Rearrangement joined TRBV2 to TRBJ1-4, and 7 junctional nucleotides match TRBD1. Trimming takes 6 bases off V and 12 bases off J; junction bases not matched to a gene: 10. CDR1 and CDR2, per the germline V gene, are SNHLY and FYNNEI. The CDR3 runs 13 amino acids, cysteine and phenylalanine included. Solely the CDR3 DNA is kept, with 39 bases framed from the first base. With the rest looked up from the reference TRBV2 and TRBJ1-4 genes rather than sequenced, the full variable domain is EPEVTQTPSHQVTQMGQEVILRCVPISNHLYFYWYRQILGQKVEFLVSFYNNEISEKSEIFDDQFSVERPDGSNFTLKIRSTKLEDSAMYFCASSYRGRSELFFGSGTQLSVL.